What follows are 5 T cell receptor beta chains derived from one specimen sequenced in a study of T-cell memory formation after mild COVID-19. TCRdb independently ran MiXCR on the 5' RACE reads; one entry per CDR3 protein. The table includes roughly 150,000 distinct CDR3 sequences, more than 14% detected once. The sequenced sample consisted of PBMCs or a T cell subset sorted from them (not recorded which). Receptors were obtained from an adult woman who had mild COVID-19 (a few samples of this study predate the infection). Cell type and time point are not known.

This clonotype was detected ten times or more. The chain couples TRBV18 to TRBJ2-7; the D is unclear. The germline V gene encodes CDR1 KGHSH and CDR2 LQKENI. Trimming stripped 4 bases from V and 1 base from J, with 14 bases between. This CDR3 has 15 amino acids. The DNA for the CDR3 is TGTGCCAGCTCACTCGAACTTGCAGGATCCTACGAGCAGTACTTC. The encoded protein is CASSLELAGSYEQYF.

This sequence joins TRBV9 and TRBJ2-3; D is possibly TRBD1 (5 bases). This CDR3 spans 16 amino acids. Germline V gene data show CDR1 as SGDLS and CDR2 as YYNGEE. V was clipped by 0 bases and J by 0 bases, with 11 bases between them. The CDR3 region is CASSVVAGLSTDTQYF. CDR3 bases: TGTGCCAGCAGCGTAGTGGCAGGGCTGAGCACAGATACGCAGTATTTT.

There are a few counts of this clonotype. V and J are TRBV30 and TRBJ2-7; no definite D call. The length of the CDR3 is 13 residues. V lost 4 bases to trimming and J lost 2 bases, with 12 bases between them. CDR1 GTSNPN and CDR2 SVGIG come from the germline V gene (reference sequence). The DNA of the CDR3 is TGTGCCTGGAAAGGAGCTTCTCCCTACGAGCAGTACTTC. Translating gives CAWKGASPYEQYF. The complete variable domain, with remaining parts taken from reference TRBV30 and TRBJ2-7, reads SQTIHQWPATLVQPVGSPLSLECTVEGTSNPNLYWYRQAAGRGLQLLFYSVGIGQISSEVPQNLSASRPQDRQFILSSKKLLLSDSGFYLCAWKGASPYEQYFGPGTRLTVT.

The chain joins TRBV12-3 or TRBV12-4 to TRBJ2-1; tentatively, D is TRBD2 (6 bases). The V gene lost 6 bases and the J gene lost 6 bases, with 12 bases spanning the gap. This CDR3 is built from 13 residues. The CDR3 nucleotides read TGTGCCAGCAGCTCCGGGACTGCCAATGAGCAGTTCTTC. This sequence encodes CASSSGTANEQFF.

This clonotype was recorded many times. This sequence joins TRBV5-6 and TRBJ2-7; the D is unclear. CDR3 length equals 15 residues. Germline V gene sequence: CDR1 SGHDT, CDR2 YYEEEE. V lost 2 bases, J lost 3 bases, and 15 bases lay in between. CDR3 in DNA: TGTGCCAGCAGCTTCCACAGCGATACGCTCTACGAGCAGTACTTC. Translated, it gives CASSFHSDTLYEQYF.